This T cell receptor beta chain was sequenced for a study of OX40 agonist ivuxolimab in advanced cancers. At the level of the whole study: Ivuxolimab was a fully human IgG2 agonistic monoclonal antibody targeting the costimulatory receptor OX40 (CD134). The paper covers the monotherapy dose-escalation part of the phase I ivuxolimab trial, which included N ≈ 52 patients. The dose-escalation cohort was 82.7% male with a mean age of approximately 60 years, ranging from about 20 to 85. Peripheral TCRbeta sequencing was intended to test whether TCR sequence diversity was altered and clonal T-cell expansion was caused by ivuxolimab. Partial responses occurred in three dose-escalation patients: two with cutaneous melanoma and one with hepatocellular carcinoma. Prior anti-PD-1, anti-PD-L1 or anti-CTLA-4 therapy was permitted, and checkpoint inhibitors had been received by about 44% of dose-escalation patients. Intravenous ivuxolimab was administered to patients every 2 weeks at six dose levels: 0.01, 0.1, 0.3, 1.5, 3 and 10 mg/kg. Of the approximately 53 patients in dose escalation, about 20 had hepatocellular carcinoma, roughly 15 had melanoma, 9 had renal cell carcinoma and 9 had head and neck cancer. General study outcomes and caveats: Partial responders in the 0.1-3.0 mg/kg groups had among the lowest normalized peripheral clonal expansion, especially among CD8+ T cells. After ivuxolimab, expanded clones were on average more numerous among CD8+ T cells than among CD4+ T cells. At doses of 0.1 to 3.0 mg/kg, clonal expansion of both CD4+ and CD8+ blood T cells was observed from baseline to week 6. Which antigens the clonally expanded peripheral T cells were specific for was not determined. Low levels of normalized T-cell clonal expansion were also shown by some nonresponding patients.

To sequence the TCRbeta CDR3 region, genomic DNA was isolated from the sorted cells. The immunoSEQ Assay was used to sequence the TCRbeta CDR3 regions. The source is immuneACCESS, and TCRdb retained only in-frame sequences with V and J called. Part of the clones is not carried over; for the studies checked, unresolved V genes explain less than half of this, and the remainder is unexplained. This sample gives 69,000 or so clones in total; roughly nine tenths of them show up just once. The ten largest clones add up to more than 5.5% of the sample. On this clone: Which antigen it targets is not known. One base away there is no much larger clone; base qualities are not given.

The CDR3 spans 15 residues, from the cysteine through the phenylalanine. Only the CDR3 DNA stays, 45 bases, in frame from base 1. Trimming at the junction amounts to 1 base on V and 4 bases on J, and the germline ends lie 14 bases apart. CDR1 MGHRA and CDR2 YSYEKL are derived from the germline V gene. Patients with a history of autoimmune disease or receiving systemic immunosuppression were excluded from the trial. In every dose cohort, peripheral blood was drawn for TCR sequencing at baseline, cycle 4 day 1, and cycle 7 day 1. The samples were taken from a phase I, first-in-human, multicenter, open-label dose-escalation trial of ivuxolimab. The trial enrolled adults with locally advanced or metastatic head and neck squamous cell, hepatocellular, melanoma or renal cell carcinoma. Before TCR sequencing, CD4+ T cells and CD8+ T cells were sorted from peripheral blood as separate populations.

The chain employs TRBV4-1 and TRBJ2-7; the D gene is unclear. The source was CD4+ or CD8+ T cells sorted from blood, collected in a trial of the OX40 agonist ivuxolimab. This TCR was sampled from an adult with an advanced solid tumor such as melanoma, head and neck, liver or kidney cancer. The bases read TGCGCCAGCAGCCAAGTTTTTACCCTAGGTTACGAGCAGTACTTC. It codes for CASSQVFTLGYEQYF.